A selection of T cell receptor beta chains follows, all from one sample in a study of blood T cell repertoires in COVID-19. TCRdb's copy holds only in-frame clones and misses some; the assay was immunoSEQ multiplex PCR. Of a few hundred thousand clones listed, over 75% are singletons. The source material was peripheral blood. The source is a human donor in a cohort sampled during active COVID-19. CDR3s include the opening cysteine and the closing phenylalanine or tryptophan. The D gene is left open where the match is weak. Size is omitted from some rows. Given values are once, few, many or a class for expanded clones.

j_call | clone_size | v_call | d_call | cdr3_nt | cdr3_aa
TRBJ2-3 | . | TRBV6-6 | . | TGTGCCAGCAGTTACCGGGGGGATACGCAGTATTTT | CASSYRGDTQYF
TRBJ2-6 | . | TRBV30 | . | TGTGCCTGGACACTGGACAGTCGAGCTTCTGGGGCCAACGTCCTGACTTTC | CAWTLDSRASGANVLTF
TRBJ2-1 | . | TRBV7-6 | TRBD2 | TGTGCCAGCAGCACCGGACTAGCGGGGCGGAATGAGCAGTTCTTC | CASSTGLAGRNEQFF
TRBJ1-3 | . | TRBV3-1/TRBV3-2 | . | TGTGCCAGCAGCCAGGGCAGATCCTCTGGAAACACCATATATTTT | CASSQGRSSGNTIYF
TRBJ2-6 | . | TRBV25-1 | . | TGTGCCAGCAGTGAGACCCAGGGAGGGGCCAACGTCCTGACTTTC | CASSETQGGANVLTF
TRBJ1-2 | . | TRBV19 | . | TGTGCCAGTAGTATAGGGCGGAGAAACTATGGCTACACCTTC | CASSIGRRNYGYTF
TRBJ1-1 | . | TRBV3-1/TRBV3-2 | . | TGTGCCAGCAGCCAGGCTGTCCGGAACACTGAAGCTTTCTTT | CASSQAVRNTEAFF
TRBJ1-5 | . | TRBV30 | TRBD1 | TGTGCCTGGAGTCACCGGGACAGGGTACGACAGCCCCAGCATTTT | CAWSHRDRVRQPQHF
TRBJ1-2 | . | TRBV2 | TRBD1 | TGTGCCAGCAGTGAATCTGCGGGACAGCCCTTC | CASSESAGQPF
TRBJ1-2 | once | TRBV10-3 | . | TGTGCCATCAGCGGTTTGAAGGGGCCTAACTATGGCTACACCTTC | CAISGLKGPNYGYTF
TRBJ2-7 | . | TRBV5-1 | TRBD1 | TGCGCCAGCAGCTTGAGGGACAGGACTTACGAGCAGTACTTC | CASSLRDRTYEQYF
TRBJ2-2 | . | TRBV24-1 | TRBD1 | TGTGCCACCAGTGATCCTATTACCGGGACAGGGTTTGGAGGGGAGCTGTTTTTT | CATSDPITGTGFGGELFF
TRBJ1-1 | . | TRBV23-1 | . | TGCGCCAGCAGTCAATCTAACCCTCCATTGGGCAGGTATTGTGAAGCTTTCTTT | CASSQSNPPLGRYCEAFF
TRBJ2-7 | . | TRBV9 | . | TGTGCCAGCAGCTCGGTCAACCTCGACGAGCAGTACTTC | CASSSVNLDEQYF
TRBJ1-2 | . | TRBV2 | . | TGTGCCAGCAGTGTTAGGCAGGGTAACTATGGCTACACCTTC | CASSVRQGNYGYTF
TRBJ2-4 | once | TRBV25-1 | TRBD1 | TGTGCCAGCAGTGCGGGACAGGGGGGTGACAAAAACATTCAGTACTTC | CASSAGQGGDKNIQYF
TRBJ2-7 | . | TRBV27 | . | TGTGCCAGCAACCCGGCGGGGTTAGGCTACGAGCAGTACTTC | CASNPAGLGYEQYF
TRBJ2-2 | . | TRBV19 | . | TGTGCCAGTACGGTCGAGCCACTTACCGGGGAGCTGTTTTTT | CASTVEPLTGELFF
TRBJ1-4 | . | TRBV7-9 | . | TGTGCCAGCAGCCTCGACAGGTTAACTAATGAAAAACTGTTTTTT | CASSLDRLTNEKLFF
TRBJ2-5 | . | TRBV6-4 | . | TGTGCCAGCAGTGACTCAGCGGGGACCCAGTACTTC | CASSDSAGTQYF